The T cell receptor beta chain described here comes from a study of blood T cell repertoires in COVID-19 (dated by TCRdb to 2020 to 2021). Looking at the study overall: Samples covering the acute and convalescent phases of COVID-19 were provided by collaborators in the United States, Italy and Spain. The prospective study material was composed of cDNA or gDNA derived from T cells, B-cell-depleted T cells, or PBMCs. The dataset comprised deeply sampled blood TCRbeta repertoires from subjects exposed to, actively infected with, or recovered from COVID-19. The repertoires were released in a freely available public database intended as a resource for research on the immune response to SARS-CoV-2. The samples were drawn from two sources: the first 160 participants of the ongoing ImmuneRACE study, and fewer than 1,500 subjects contributed by 6 global collaborators. Sample metadata almost always included a de-identified subject ID, COVID-19 status, age in years and sex. Where HLA class I and class II types were available, the types were taken from metadata supplied by the sample provider, not from assay-based typing. Paper-wide results and their limitations: Clinical and demographic metadata were provided uncurated, with the amount varying by source and participant.

Enrolling through a virtual design, the prospective study's participants ranged in age from about 18 to 100 years and lived across 24 United States geographic areas. In the prospective study, participants were assigned to cohorts based on the clinical history participants reported in a screening survey and a study questionnaire. Exposed participants had been in contact with someone with a PCR-confirmed or clinician-diagnosed COVID-19 case within 2 weeks of study entry. In the prospective study, whole blood, serum and a nasopharyngeal or oropharyngeal swab were collected from each participant by mobile phlebotomists. Participants in the prospective study had the option to provide additional blood draws and questionnaires over an approximately 2-month period. Prospective study blood samples were shipped either frozen or at room temperature before DNA extraction. TCRbeta CDR3 regions were amplified from genomic DNA by means of the immunoSEQ Assay, a bias-controlled multiplex PCR. The source study handled its data this way. The number of nucleated cells in each sample was estimated from the amplification of reference gene primers within the assay. To quantify the absolute abundance of each unique TCRbeta CDR3 rearrangement, sequence reads were collapsed and filtered. For each sample, productive Simpson clonality was calculated as the square root of Simpson's diversity index across productive rearrangements. TCRdb retrieved this table from immuneACCESS and kept in-frame rearrangements only. Not all clones are present; in checked studies, unresolved V genes account for under half, and no reason is known for the remainder. The DNA was the basis for D and trimming; V, J and clone size are from that table. Across this sample there are about 200,000 clones, with about 86% seen only once. The top ten clones comprise 3.5% to 5.5% of the sample.

V loses 3 bases of germline sequence and J loses 8 bases, and the interval between the two ends is 7 bases. According to the germline V gene, CDR1 reads SQVTM and CDR2 reads ANQGSEA. The CDR3 goes from the cysteine to the phenylalanine over 10 residues. Just CDR3 DNA is preserved here, 30 bases in frame from base 1. Compared with the rest of its sample, this clone is medium-sized (0.01 to 0.1%). The specificity of this receptor is unknown. Base qualities are not provided; no much larger clone lies one nucleotide away. This chain is built from TRBV29-1 and TRBJ1-1; no D segment can be confidently identified. Sequencing was done on a sample of PBMCs or T cells enriched from blood (not recorded which). This receptor was obtained from a woman in her twenties or thirties who had been exposed to COVID-19. CDR3 sequence: CSVDMTEAFF. The DNA sequence is given as TGCAGCGTTGATATGACAGAAGCTTTCTTT.